Listed here are 22 T cell receptor beta chains from one sample, sequenced in a study of blood T cell repertoires in COVID-19. Profiling relied on immunoSEQ multiplex PCR, and the TCRdb table lists in-frame clones only, not all of them. Of around 73,000 clones in the sample, approximately 83% are singletons; the top ten hold around 4%. The sample comprised peripheral blood. Receptors were obtained from an older woman with acute or convalescent COVID-19.

The V call is TRBV15, the J call TRBJ2-6, with a weak D call TRBD2 (6 bases). In germline, CDR1 is LNHNV, CDR2 YYDKDF (reference sequence). This CDR3 contains 17 residues. V lost 0 bases to trimming and J lost 1 base, with 10 bases between them. The CDR3 loop reads CATSRDSSGSGANVLTF. The CDR3 DNA sequence: TGTGCCACCAGCAGAGATAGTAGCGGTTCTGGGGCCAACGTCCTGACTTTC.

V usage is TRBV5-1 and J usage is TRBJ2-1; 13 positions match TRBD2. This CDR3 contains 16 residues. CDR1 is SGHRS and CDR2 is YFSETQ in the germline V gene. V was pared by 4 bases and J by 6 bases, with 7 bases of the junction left unmatched. The CDR3 here is CASSRTLAGGFNEQFF. As DNA, the CDR3 is TGCGCCAGCAGCCGAACACTAGCGGGAGGGTTCAATGAGCAGTTCTTC.

This chain links TRBV7-9 with TRBJ2-7; maybe TRBD2 (5 bases). V was shortened by 8 bases and J by 0 bases, with 17 bases between the two germline ends. CDR1 is SEHNR, CDR2 FQNEAQ, per germline (reference sequence). CDR3 length: 15 amino acids. This chain's CDR3 is CASRMSSGNSYEQYF. The CDR3 DNA is TGTGCCAGCCGTATGTCGAGCGGAAACTCCTACGAGCAGTACTTC.

The table lists this clone with a count of one. This chain uses TRBV5-1 with TRBJ1-1; D is perhaps TRBD1 (6 bases). Germline values: CDR1 SGHRS, CDR2 YFSETQ. With 0 bases removed from V and 2 bases from J, the gap between germline ends came to 11 bases. CDR3 size: 15 residues. Here the CDR3 DNA reads TGCGCCAGCAGCTTGGTGGGGGCGCAAAACACTGAAGCTTTCTTT. Translating it yields CASSLVGAQNTEAFF.

The chain has TRBV5-8 and TRBJ1-1, with a tentative D call TRBD1 (5 bases). Germline V lookup: CDR1 SGHTS, CDR2 YDEGEE. This CDR3 is 11 amino acids long. With 1 base removed from V and 12 bases from J, the gap between germline ends came to 10 bases. In DNA, the CDR3 is TGTGCCAGCAGCTTGTTTGGGGCCACTTTCTTT. Protein sequence: CASSLFGATFF.

This clone was observed a handful of times. The chain couples TRBV28 to TRBJ1-5; 9 nucleotides match TRBD1. Germline V gene data show CDR1 as MDHEN and CDR2 as SYDVKM. Trimming at V came to 3 bases and at J to 8 bases, leaving 5 bases not matched to a gene. This CDR3 comprises 14 residues. In nucleotides, the CDR3 is TGTGCCAGCAGTTTTGGGACAGGGACAAAGCCCCAGCATTTT. Translated: CASSFGTGTKPQHF.

This clone has only one observation. The V call is TRBV5-1, the J call TRBJ1-1; TRBD1 might be the D (5 bases). The germline V gene has CDR1 SGHRS and CDR2 YFSETQ. CDR3 size: 17 residues. Trimming cost V 0 bases and J 1 base, with 16 bases left between them. CDR3 loop: CASSLGQIGGSNTEAFF. CDR3 DNA: TGCGCCAGCAGCTTGGGGCAGATTGGGGGGTCGAACACTGAAGCTTTCTTT.

The chain uses TRBV5-4 and TRBJ1-3; D ambiguous. The CDR3 has 15 amino acids. In germline, CDR1 is SGHNT, CDR2 YYREEE (reference sequence). V was cut by 4 bases and J by 0 bases, with 11 bases left in between. The CDR3 sequence: CASSKGGYSGNTIYF. The CDR3 region has the DNA TGTGCCAGCAGCAAAGGCGGGTACTCTGGAAACACCATATATTTT.

This sequence joins TRBV7-9 and TRBJ1-6; D is unclear. The germline V and J ends were trimmed by 5 bases and 7 bases, with 9 bases remaining between them. Germline V gene data show CDR1 as SEHNR and CDR2 as FQNEAQ (reference sequence). The CDR3 extends over 13 amino acids. The CDR3 nucleotides are TGTGCCAGCAGCCGGACTGAGAATTCACCCCTCCACTTT. Amino acids: CASSRTENSPLHF.

V usage is TRBV24-1 and J usage is TRBJ2-1; 8 bases agree with TRBD1. Germline V CDR1 and CDR2: KGHDR, SFDVKD. V was pared by 7 bases and J by 2 bases, with 15 bases of the junction left unmatched. The CDR3 has 18 residues. This chain's CDR3 is CATSPDRGEVSPYNEQFF. The CDR3 DNA follows: TGTGCCACCAGCCCCGACAGGGGAGAAGTTAGCCCCTACAATGAGCAGTTCTTC.

This rearrangement joins TRBV6-5 to TRBJ2-7; 7 positions agree with TRBD2. CDR3 length: 13 amino acids. V gave up 5 bases and J gave up 11 bases; unmatched junction bases: 12. Germline values: CDR1 MNHEY, CDR2 SVGAGI. The CDR3 nucleotides read TGTGCCAGCAGTCCCTGGGGGGGGGAGAAGAAGTACTTC. Its protein product is CASSPWGGEKKYF.

DNA of the CDR3: TGTGCCAGCTCACCGTCTATATTCTACGAGCAGTACTTC. Translating gives CASSPSIFYEQYF. V gene TRBV18 combines with J gene TRBJ2-7; D remains unclear. The V gene lost 3 bases and the J gene lost 3 bases, with 9 bases spanning the gap. Germline CDR1 and CDR2: KGHSH and LQKENI. CDR3 length equals 13 residues.

The genes are TRBV28 and TRBJ1-1, with D perhaps matching TRBD1 (6 bases). Germline CDR1 is MDHEN and CDR2 is SYDVKM. Trimming pared 2 bases from V and 4 bases from J, leaving 11 bases between. The CDR3 has 14 residues. The CDR3 reads CASSLGGGGTEAFF. CDR3 in DNA: TGTGCCAGCAGTTTAGGGGGAGGGGGCACTGAAGCTTTCTTT.

This chain joins TRBV10-3 and TRBJ2-1; 9 positions match TRBD1. Germline CDR1 ENHRY, CDR2 SYGVKD. The CDR3 loop spans 14 amino acids. V gave up 3 bases and J gave up 7 bases; unmatched junction bases: 4. In DNA form, the CDR3 reads TGTGCCATCAGTGATGGGACAGGGAGAAATGAGCAGTTCTTC. This codes for CAISDGTGRNEQFF.

The CDR3 loop reads CASSLSQNNEQFF. CDR3 coding DNA: TGTGCCAGCAGCTTAAGCCAGAACAATGAGCAGTTCTTC. The chain recombines TRBV7-3 with TRBJ2-1; no definite D call. The V and J ends lost 1 base and 5 bases respectively, with 6 bases between them. This CDR3 is built from 13 residues. CDR1 and CDR2 from the germline V gene are SGHTA and FQGTGA.

This sequence joins TRBV6-5 and TRBJ1-1, with a weak D call TRBD1 (5 bases). This CDR3 has 14 amino acids. Germline CDR1 MNHEY, CDR2 SVGAGI. V gave up 8 bases and J gave up 5 bases, with 18 bases separating them. The chain's CDR3 is CASDPAPGYTEAFF. DNA for the CDR3: TGTGCCAGCGATCCAGCCCCAGGGTATACTGAAGCTTTCTTT.

The chain employs TRBV3-1 (or the pseudogene TRBV3-2) and TRBJ1-2; no firm D call. V lost 4 bases and J lost 8, with 20 bases in between. The CDR3 contains 15 residues. In germline, CDR1 is LGHDT, CDR2 YNNKEL (reference sequence). CDR3 DNA sequence: TGTGCCAGCAGCCCAAGTGTAGGGAGCAGGAGCGGCTACACCTTC. This codes for CASSPSVGSRSGYTF.

V is TRBV30 and J is TRBJ2-2, with 7 positions matching TRBD1. The V gene's germline CDR1 is GTSNPN and CDR2 SVGIG (reference sequence). With V trimmed by 7 bases and J by 3 bases, 8 bases remained unmatched. CDR3 length: 14 amino acids. The CDR3 here is CAFLGQRYTGELFF. For the CDR3, the DNA is TGTGCCTTCTTGGGACAGCGCTACACCGGGGAGCTGTTTTTT.

The V and J genes are TRBV15 and TRBJ1-6; 7 nucleotides line up with TRBD1. CDR1 is LNHNV, CDR2 YYDKDF, per germline (reference sequence). Trimming at V came to 1 base and at J to 9 bases, leaving 3 bases not matched to a gene. There are 14 residues in the CDR3. CDR3 protein: CATSRGQGGSPLHF. The CDR3 DNA follows: TGTGCCACCAGCAGAGGACAGGGAGGTTCACCCCTCCACTTT.

V is TRBV7-9 and J is TRBJ2-2; the D is unclear. The germline V and J ends were trimmed by 7 bases and 5 bases, with 8 bases remaining between them. CDR1 is SEHNR and CDR2 is FQNEAQ in the germline V gene (reference sequence). The CDR3 has 12 residues. CDR3 sequence: CASIDWTGELFF. CDR3 nucleotides: TGTGCCAGCATCGACTGGACCGGGGAGCTGTTTTTT.

The table lists this clone with a count of one. The chain has TRBV9 and TRBJ2-5; 8 positions match TRBD2. With V trimmed by 2 bases and J by 2 bases, 2 bases remained unmatched. The CDR3 loop spans 14 amino acids. The germline gives CDR1 SGDLS, CDR2 YYNGEE. The CDR3 is CASSVSGTQETQYF. The CDR3 bases are TGTGCCAGCAGCGTTAGCGGGACTCAAGAGACCCAGTACTTC.

This rearrangement joins TRBV30 to TRBJ1-5; D ambiguous. The CDR3 spans 14 residues. CDR1 and CDR2 (germline): GTSNPN, SVGIG (reference sequence). The V end lost 1 base, the J end lost 5 bases, and 12 bases lay between the germline ends. This CDR3 reads CAWSGHSDYQPQHF. As DNA, the CDR3 is TGTGCCTGGAGTGGACACAGTGATTATCAGCCCCAGCATTTT.